These T cell receptor beta chains were read from a single sample in a study of T-cell memory formation after mild COVID-19. TCRdb reprocessed the 5' RACE reads via MiXCR and lists one record per CDR3 protein. Of 400,000 to 550,000 distinct CDR3 sequences listed, around a quarter are singletons. The sequenced sample was PBMCs or a T cell subset sorted from them (not recorded which). The receptors shown here come from an adult woman who had mild COVID-19 (a few samples of this study predate the infection). Cell type and time point are not known. The CDR3 runs from the conserved cysteine through the conserved F or W. The D gene is left open where the match is weak. The size of a clone is reported for some rows only, either as once, few or many, or as a class for expanded clones.

clone_size	d_call	v_call	cdr3_length	j_call	cdr3_nt	cdr3_aa
-	-	TRBV6-5	13	TRBJ2-7	TGTGCCAGCAGGGCAGATGCCACCTACGAGCAGTACTTC	CASRADATYEQYF
-	-	TRBV7-8	16	TRBJ1-1	TGTGCCAGCAGCTTAGGTTCAACACAGACGAACACTGAAGCTTTCTTT	CASSLGSTQTNTEAFF
-	-	TRBV5-1	14	TRBJ2-3	TGCGCCAGCTTCGACGGACAGAAAACAGATACGCAGTATTTT	CASFDGQKTDTQYF
-	TRBD2	TRBV6-6	14	TRBJ2-7	TGTGCCAGCAGCCTGCGGGGGTCTACCTACGAGCAGTACTTC	CASSLRGSTYEQYF
-	TRBD1	TRBV30	21	TRBJ1-1	TGTGCCTGGAGTGTCGTTAAGGGGGCAAGGTTGACGTACAGGCCGTTTTTCCGAGCTTTCTTT	CAWSVVKGARLTYRPFFRAFF
few	-	TRBV4-1	13	TRBJ2-1	TGCGCCAGCAGCCAAGTTCGTCTAGGAGAGCAGTTCTTC	CASSQVRLGEQFF
few	-	TRBV5-6	14	TRBJ1-2	TGTGCCAGTACGGCCCAGGCGAATGTGTATGGCTACACCTTC	CASTAQANVYGYTF
many	-	TRBV7-9	15	TRBJ2-5	TGTGCCAGCAGCCCCAAGACTAGGCTACAAGAGACCCAGTACTTC	CASSPKTRLQETQYF
few	TRBD2	TRBV7-9	15	TRBJ2-1	TGTGCCAGCAGCTTAATCGTGACTAGCGGGGGCCCCCTCGACTTC	CASSLIVTSGGPLDF
-	TRBD2	TRBV7-9	17	TRBJ2-3	TGTGCCAGCAGCTTACGTGGGACTAGCGGGAGTCGAGATACGCAGTATTTT	CASSLRGTSGSRDTQYF
-	-	TRBV29-1	12	TRBJ1-2	TGCAGCGTTGACATCGAGGGGTATGGCTACACCTTC	CSVDIEGYGYTF
few	TRBD1	TRBV27	14	TRBJ1-1	TGTGCCAGTGGCCCGGGACAGGGGCTGACTGAAGCTTTCTTT	CASGPGQGLTEAFF
few	TRBD1	TRBV5-1	16	TRBJ1-2	TGCGCCAGCAGACCGGGACAGGGGAGGAATAACTATGGCTACACCTTC	CASRPGQGRNNYGYTF
-	-	TRBV7-6	14	TRBJ1-1	TGTGCCAGCAGCTTAGCGGCAAGTAGCACTGAAGCTTTCTTT	CASSLAASSTEAFF